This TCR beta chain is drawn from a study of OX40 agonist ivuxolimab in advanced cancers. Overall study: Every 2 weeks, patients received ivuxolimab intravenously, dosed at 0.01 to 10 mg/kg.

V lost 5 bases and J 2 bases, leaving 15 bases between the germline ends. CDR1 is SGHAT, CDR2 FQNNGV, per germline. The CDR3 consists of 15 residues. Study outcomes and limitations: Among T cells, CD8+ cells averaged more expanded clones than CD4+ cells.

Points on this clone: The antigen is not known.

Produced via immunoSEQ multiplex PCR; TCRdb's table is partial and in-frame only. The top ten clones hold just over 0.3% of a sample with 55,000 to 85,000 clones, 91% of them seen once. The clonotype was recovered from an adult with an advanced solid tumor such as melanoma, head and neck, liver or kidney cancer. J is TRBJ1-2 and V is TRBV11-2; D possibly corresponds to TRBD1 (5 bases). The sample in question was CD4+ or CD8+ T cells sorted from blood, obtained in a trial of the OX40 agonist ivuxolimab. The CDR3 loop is CASSPDDRGNYGYTF. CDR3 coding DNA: TGTGCCAGCAGCCCAGATGATCGGGGCAACTATGGCTACACCTTC. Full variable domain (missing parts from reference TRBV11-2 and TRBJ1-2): EAGVAQSPRYKIIEKRQSVAFWCNPISGHATLYWYQQILGQGPKLLIQFQNNGVVDDSQLPKDRFSAERLKGVDSTLKIQPAKLEDSAVYLCASSPDDRGNYGYTFGSGTRLTVV.